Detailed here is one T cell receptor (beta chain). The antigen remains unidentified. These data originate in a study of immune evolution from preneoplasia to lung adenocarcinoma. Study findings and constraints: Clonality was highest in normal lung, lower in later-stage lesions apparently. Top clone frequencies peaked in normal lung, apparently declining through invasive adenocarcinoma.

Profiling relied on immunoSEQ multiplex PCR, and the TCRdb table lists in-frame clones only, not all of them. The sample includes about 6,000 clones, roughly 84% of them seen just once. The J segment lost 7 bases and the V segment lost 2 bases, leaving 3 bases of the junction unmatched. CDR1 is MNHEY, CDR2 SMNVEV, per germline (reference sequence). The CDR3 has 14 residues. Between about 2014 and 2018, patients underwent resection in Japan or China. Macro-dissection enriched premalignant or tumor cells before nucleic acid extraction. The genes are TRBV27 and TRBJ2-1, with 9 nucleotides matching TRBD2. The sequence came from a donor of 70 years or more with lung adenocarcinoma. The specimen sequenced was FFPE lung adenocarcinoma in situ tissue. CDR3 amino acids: CASSLLAGRNEQFF. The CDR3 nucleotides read TGTGCCAGCAGTTTACTAGCGGGACGGAATGAGCAGTTCTTC.